This is a list of T cell receptor beta chains from one sample in a study of vaccination effects on CD4 cells after COVID-19. Their antigen targets remain unknown. The assay was immunoSEQ multiplex PCR, and TCRdb's table has in-frame clones only and misses some. Here the sample spans roughly 59,000 clones, around four fifths being singletons. The sample was CD4+ T cells from PBMCs cultured with HCoV-OC43 spike peptides, taken after COVID-19 vaccination. These receptors came from a human donor who received a COVID-19 vaccine. Both conserved end residues are part of each CDR3. A D gene is named only where the DNA matches it firmly. Only some rows state a clone size, as once, few, many or a class for expanded clones.

v_call	d_call	j_call	clone_size	cdr3_aa	cdr3_nt
TRBV24-1	TRBD2	TRBJ2-1	.	CATSDPGLAGDRLEQFF	TGTGCCACCAGTGACCCGGGACTAGCGGGGGACCGCTTGGAGCAGTTCTTC
TRBV3-1/TRBV3-2	TRBD1	TRBJ2-1	.	CASSQNRGKQFF	TGTGCCAGCAGCCAGAACAGGGGTAAGCAGTTCTTC
TRBV4-1	.	TRBJ2-1	.	CASSQGPAQGSYNEQFF	TGCGCCAGCAGCCAAGGTCCAGCCCAGGGATCCTACAATGAGCAGTTCTTC
TRBV7-8	.	TRBJ2-2	.	CASSPRDTATGELFF	TGTGCCAGCAGCCCGCGGGACACTGCCACCGGGGAGCTGTTTTTT
TRBV28	.	TRBJ1-1	few	CASPRDRAGTNTEAFF	TGTGCCAGCCCCAGGGACCGCGCGGGTACGAACACTGAAGCTTTCTTT
TRBV4-1	TRBD1	TRBJ2-2	.	CASSPRTGLNTGELFF	TGCGCCAGCAGCCCTCGGACAGGGCTGAACACCGGGGAGCTGTTTTTT
TRBV5-1	.	TRBJ2-3	.	CASSLTGLDDTQYF	TGCGCCAGCAGCTTGACAGGATTAGACGATACGCAGTATTTT
TRBV6-2/TRBV6-3	.	TRBJ1-2	.	CASSYVGATHYGYTF	TGTGCCAGCAGTTACGTGGGGGCGACCCACTATGGCTACACCTTC
TRBV3-1/TRBV3-2	.	TRBJ1-6	.	CASSQLHYNSPLHF	TGTGCCAGCAGCCAGCTACATTATAATTCACCCCTCCACTTT
TRBV6-1	.	TRBJ1-1	.	CASSARRRLQGTEAFF	TGTGCCAGCAGTGCTCGACGGAGGCTCCAGGGCACTGAAGCTTTCTTT
TRBV19	TRBD2	TRBJ2-5	.	CASTNLGSRGETQYF	TGTGCCAGTACCAATCTGGGGTCGCGGGGGGAGACCCAGTACTTC
TRBV6-5	.	TRBJ1-1	.	CASSYGQPWDTEAFF	TGTGCCAGCAGTTACGGGCAGCCGTGGGACACTGAAGCTTTCTTT
TRBV13	.	TRBJ2-5	.	CASSPRLQETQYF	TGTGCCAGCAGCCCCCGACTTCAAGAGACCCAGTACTTC
TRBV29-1	TRBD1	TRBJ2-3	.	CSADGDRGTDTQYF	TGCAGCGCCGACGGGGACAGGGGGACAGATACGCAGTATTTT
TRBV7-2	TRBD1	TRBJ2-1	.	CASSPDRNNEQFF	TGTGCCAGCAGCCCGGACAGGAACAATGAGCAGTTCTTC
TRBV9	.	TRBJ2-2	.	CASSPRGSGYTGELFF	TGTGCCAGCAGCCCCCGGGGCTCAGGGTACACCGGGGAGCTGTTTTTT
TRBV5-1	TRBD2	TRBJ2-2	.	CATATSGGPNTGELFF	TGCGCCACCGCTACTAGCGGGGGCCCTAACACCGGGGAGCTGTTTTTT
TRBV19	.	TRBJ2-3	few	CATRRGTSTDTQYF	TGTGCCACTAGGCGGGGAACTAGCACAGATACGCAGTATTTT
TRBV2	.	TRBJ2-5	.	CASSVGGETQYF	TGTGCCAGCAGTGTCGGAGGGGAGACCCAGTACTTC
TRBV6-2/TRBV6-3	.	TRBJ2-1	.	CASSPRQVYNEQFF	TGTGCCAGCAGCCCCCGACAGGTTTACAATGAGCAGTTCTTC
TRBV6-5	.	TRBJ2-1	.	CASSYSGLRQFF	TGTGCCAGCAGTTACTCAGGGTTACGGCAGTTCTTC
TRBV10-3	.	TRBJ2-1	.	CAIRGDTTYNEQFF	TGTGCCATCAGGGGGGACACCACCTACAATGAGCAGTTCTTC
TRBV18	TRBD2	TRBJ2-1	.	CASSPPLAGGLSYNEQFF	TGTGCCAGCTCACCCCCTTTAGCGGGGGGTCTCTCCTACAATGAGCAGTTCTTC
TRBV12-3/TRBV12-4	.	TRBJ1-1	.	CASSLGLFSEAFF	TGTGCCAGCAGTTTGGGGCTCTTCTCTGAAGCTTTCTTT
TRBV30	TRBD1	TRBJ1-2	.	CAWGQGNYGYTF	TGTGCCTGGGGACAGGGAAACTATGGCTACACCTTC
TRBV5-5	TRBD2	TRBJ2-1	.	CASSIGLAGAHNEQFF	TGTGCCAGCAGCATAGGACTAGCGGGGGCCCACAATGAGCAGTTCTTC
TRBV24-1	.	TRBJ2-2	.	CATSLGVPTGELFF	TGTGCCACCAGTCTGGGGGTCCCCACCGGGGAGCTGTTTTTT
TRBV19	TRBD1	TRBJ1-6	.	CASSTGQQDSPLHF	TGTGCCAGTAGTACGGGACAGCAAGATTCACCCCTCCACTTT
TRBV2	TRBD1	TRBJ1-3	few	CASNQQGVATIYF	TGTGCCAGCAACCAACAGGGGGTTGCCACCATATATTTT
TRBV18	TRBD1	TRBJ1-2	once	CASSPFQTGGEDGYTF	TGTGCCAGCTCACCTTTTCAGACAGGGGGCGAGGATGGCTACACCTTC
TRBV3-1/TRBV3-2	.	TRBJ1-6	.	CASSQGSANNSPLHF	TGTGCCAGCAGCCAAGGATCAGCTAATAATTCACCCCTCCACTTT
TRBV13	TRBD1	TRBJ2-5	.	CASSLDRGQGTQYF	TGTGCCAGCAGCTTAGACAGGGGGCAGGGGACCCAGTACTTC
TRBV2	.	TRBJ1-1	few	CASSPAGNTEAFF	TGTGCCAGTTCTCCTGCGGGTAACACTGAAGCTTTCTTT
TRBV5-1	TRBD2	TRBJ2-2	.	CASSKTTSGTGELFF	TGCGCCAGCAGCAAAACTACTAGCGGCACCGGGGAGCTGTTTTTT
TRBV6-5	TRBD1	TRBJ2-1	.	CASSYLGQGNEQFF	TGTGCCAGCAGTTACTTGGGACAGGGAAATGAGCAGTTCTTC
TRBV2	.	TRBJ1-2	.	CASKTRGVYGYTF	TGTGCCAGCAAGACGCGGGGAGTCTATGGCTACACCTTC
TRBV7-9	.	TRBJ1-6	.	CASTPSSDGGRPLHF	TGTGCCAGCACCCCATCCTCCGACGGAGGAAGACCCCTCCACTTT
TRBV3-1/TRBV3-2	TRBD1	TRBJ1-6	.	CASSQEPGTGYSPLHF	TGTGCCAGCAGCCAAGAACCCGGGACAGGGTATTCACCCCTCCACTTT
TRBV14	TRBD1	TRBJ2-2	.	CASSPWTGVNTGELFF	TGTGCCAGCAGCCCCTGGACAGGCGTGAACACCGGGGAGCTGTTTTTT
TRBV5-1	TRBD1	TRBJ1-3	.	CASSLIPGQGNTIYF	TGCGCCAGCAGCTTGATTCCGGGACAGGGAAACACCATATATTTT
TRBV3-1/TRBV3-2	.	TRBJ2-5	.	CASSQSGGVGQETQYF	TGTGCCAGCAGCCAATCGGGGGGCGTCGGGCAAGAGACCCAGTACTTC
TRBV19	TRBD1	TRBJ1-1	once	CASHRGAEAFF	TGTGCCAGCCACAGGGGCGCTGAAGCTTTCTTT
TRBV20-1	.	TRBJ1-1	few	CSWRLGEAFF	TGCAGTTGGAGGTTGGGTGAAGCTTTCTTT
TRBV2	TRBD1	TRBJ2-5	.	CASSRQGFGQETQYF	TGTGCCAGCAGTCGACAGGGATTTGGACAAGAGACCCAGTACTTC
TRBV29-1	TRBD1	TRBJ1-5	.	CSAGTANQPQHF	TGCAGCGCCGGGACAGCTAATCAGCCCCAGCATTTT